This T cell receptor beta chain was documented in a study of human T cells and chemical hapten exposure. Study results and limitations: Against controls, expanded TCRs gave rise to significantly more large CDR3 similarity clusters. It should be noted that donors had alopecia, so their immune response may differ from healthy people's.

Time point noted: patch test 1, 2 weeks after DPC sensitization. As for treatment: therapeutic diphenylcyclopropenone sensitization with weekly scalp DPC. On this clonotype itself: The target antigen is unknown.

V lost 3 bases and J 7 bases, leaving 8 bases between the germline ends. The germline gives CDR1 SGHKS, CDR2 YYEKEE (reference sequence). The CDR3 spans 11 residues. TCRdb fed the RACE reads into MiXCR, producing one record per CDR3 protein. The table has about 340,000 distinct CDR3 sequences, around 7% seen once; the top ten hold 8.4%. The specimen comprised whole blood, sampled in connection with sensitization to the hapten diphenylcyclopropenone (DPC). This rearrangement joins TRBV5-5 to TRBJ2-7; D is perhaps TRBD2 (6 bases). The sequence was obtained from a woman under 30 with alopecia areata. Some clones in this sample may be carry-over from other donors' samples. The CDR3 is CASSSAGEQYF. The DNA of the CDR3 is TGTGCCAGCAGCTCGGCGGGGGAGCAGTACTTC.